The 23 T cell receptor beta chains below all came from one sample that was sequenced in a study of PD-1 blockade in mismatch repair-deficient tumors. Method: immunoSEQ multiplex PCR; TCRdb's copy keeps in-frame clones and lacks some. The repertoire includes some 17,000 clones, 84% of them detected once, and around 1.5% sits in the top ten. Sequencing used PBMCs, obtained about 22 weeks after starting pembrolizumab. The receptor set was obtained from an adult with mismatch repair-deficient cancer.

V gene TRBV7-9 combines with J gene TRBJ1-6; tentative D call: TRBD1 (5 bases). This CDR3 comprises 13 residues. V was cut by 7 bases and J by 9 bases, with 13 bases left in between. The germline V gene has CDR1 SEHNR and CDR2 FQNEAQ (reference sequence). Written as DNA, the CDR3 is TGTGCCAGCACCGCCCAGGGAGGTTCACCCCTCCACTTT. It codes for CASTAQGGSPLHF.

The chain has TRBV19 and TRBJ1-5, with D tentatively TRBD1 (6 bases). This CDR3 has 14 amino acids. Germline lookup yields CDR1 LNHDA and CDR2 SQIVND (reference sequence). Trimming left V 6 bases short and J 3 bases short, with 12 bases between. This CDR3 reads CASREDRYNQPQHF. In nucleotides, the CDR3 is TGTGCCAGTAGGGAGGACAGATACAATCAGCCCCAGCATTTT.

The CDR3 DNA sequence: TGTGCCTGGAGTGTCCGGGACAGAGACACCGGGGAGCTGTTTTTT. It specifies CAWSVRDRDTGELFF. V and J are TRBV30 and TRBJ2-2, with 7 bases fitting TRBD1. The CDR3 loop spans 15 amino acids. V dropped 0 bases and J dropped 3; count of bases not matched to a gene: 4. Germline V gene sequence: CDR1 GTSNPN, CDR2 SVGIG (reference sequence).

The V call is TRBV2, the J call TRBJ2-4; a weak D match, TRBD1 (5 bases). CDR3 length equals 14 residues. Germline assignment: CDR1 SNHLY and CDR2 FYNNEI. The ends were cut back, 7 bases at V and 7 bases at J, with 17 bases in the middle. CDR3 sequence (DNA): TGTGCCAGCAAAGACTCCGACAAGGGGAACATTCAGTACTTC. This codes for CASKDSDKGNIQYF.

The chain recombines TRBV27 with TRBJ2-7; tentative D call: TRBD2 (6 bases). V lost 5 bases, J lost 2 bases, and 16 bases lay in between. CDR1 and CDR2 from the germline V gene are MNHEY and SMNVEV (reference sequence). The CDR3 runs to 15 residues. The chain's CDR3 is CASSLGTAGTYEQYF. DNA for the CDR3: TGTGCCAGCAGTCTCGGGACTGCGGGAACCTACGAGCAGTACTTC.

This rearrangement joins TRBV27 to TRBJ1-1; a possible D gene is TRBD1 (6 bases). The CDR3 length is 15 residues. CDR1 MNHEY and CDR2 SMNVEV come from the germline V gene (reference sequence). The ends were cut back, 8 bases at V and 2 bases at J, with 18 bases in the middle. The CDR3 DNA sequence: TGTGCCAGCGAAGGTCGGGGGGCATTCAACACTGAAGCTTTCTTT. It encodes CASEGRGAFNTEAFF.

CDR3 DNA: TGCGCCAGCAGCTTCCTACCGGGACTCGCGCTCACAGATACGCAGTATTTT. Its translation is CASSFLPGLALTDTQYF. The V call is TRBV5-1, the J call TRBJ2-3; D might be TRBD2 (6 bases). CDR1 and CDR2 (germline): SGHRS, YFSETQ. The CDR3 has 17 residues. With 2 bases removed from V and 2 bases from J, the gap between germline ends came to 18 bases.

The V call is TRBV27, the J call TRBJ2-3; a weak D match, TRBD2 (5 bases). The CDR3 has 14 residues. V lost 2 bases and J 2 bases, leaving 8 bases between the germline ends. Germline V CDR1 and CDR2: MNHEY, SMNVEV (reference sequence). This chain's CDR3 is CASSLVGNTDTQYF. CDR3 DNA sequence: TGTGCCAGCAGTTTAGTCGGGAACACAGATACGCAGTATTTT.

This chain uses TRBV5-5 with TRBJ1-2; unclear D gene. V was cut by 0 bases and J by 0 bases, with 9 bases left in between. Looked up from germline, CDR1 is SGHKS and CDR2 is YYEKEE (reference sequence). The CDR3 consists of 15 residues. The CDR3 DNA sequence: TGTGCCAGCAGCTTGGGAGGACTTGCTAACTATGGCTACACCTTC. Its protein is CASSLGGLANYGYTF.

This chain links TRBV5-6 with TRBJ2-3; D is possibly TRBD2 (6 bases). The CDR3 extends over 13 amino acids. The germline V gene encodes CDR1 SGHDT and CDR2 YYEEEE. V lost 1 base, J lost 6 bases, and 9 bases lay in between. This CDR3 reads CASSLFLADTQYF. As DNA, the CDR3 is TGTGCCAGCAGCTTGTTCCTAGCGGATACGCAGTATTTT.

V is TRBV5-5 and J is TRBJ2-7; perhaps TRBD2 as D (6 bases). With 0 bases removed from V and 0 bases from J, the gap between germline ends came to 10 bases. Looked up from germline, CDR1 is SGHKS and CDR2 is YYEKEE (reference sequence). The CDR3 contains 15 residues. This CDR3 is CASSLVSGISYEQYF. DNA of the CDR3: TGTGCCAGCAGCTTGGTTAGCGGAATCTCCTACGAGCAGTACTTC.

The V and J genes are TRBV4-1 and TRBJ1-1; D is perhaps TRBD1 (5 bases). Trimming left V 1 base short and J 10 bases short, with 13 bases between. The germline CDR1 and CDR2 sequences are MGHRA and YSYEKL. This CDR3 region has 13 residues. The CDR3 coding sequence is TGCGCCAGCAGCCAAGGTTTGGGGCCGGGAGCTTTCTTT. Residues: CASSQGLGPGAFF.

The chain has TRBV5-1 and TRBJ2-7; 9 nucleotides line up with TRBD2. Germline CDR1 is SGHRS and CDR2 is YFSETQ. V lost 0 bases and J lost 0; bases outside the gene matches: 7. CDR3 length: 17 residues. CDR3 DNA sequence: TGCGCCAGCAGCTTGGAACTAGCGGGCTCACTCTCCTACGAGCAGTACTTC. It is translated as CASSLELAGSLSYEQYF. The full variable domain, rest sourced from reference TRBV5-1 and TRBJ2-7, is KAGVTQTPRYLIKTRGQQVTLSCSPISGHRSVSWYQQTPGQGLQFLFEYFSETQRNKGNFPGRFSGRQFSNSRSEMNVSTLELGDSALYLCASSLELAGSLSYEQYFGPGTRLTVT.

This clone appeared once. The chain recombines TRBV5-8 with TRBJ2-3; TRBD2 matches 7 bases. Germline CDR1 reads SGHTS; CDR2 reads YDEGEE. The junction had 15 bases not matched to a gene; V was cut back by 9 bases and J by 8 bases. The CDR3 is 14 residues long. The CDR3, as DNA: TGTGCCACTAACAGAGGGAGGGCTCGGGGTACGCAGTATTTT. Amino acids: CATNRGRARGTQYF. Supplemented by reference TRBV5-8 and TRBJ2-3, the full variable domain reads EAGVTQSPTHLIKTRGQQATLRCSPISGHTSVYWYQQALGLGLQFLLWYDEGEERNRGNFPPRFSGRQFPNYSSELNVNALELEDSALYLCATNRGRARGTQYFGPGTRLTVL.

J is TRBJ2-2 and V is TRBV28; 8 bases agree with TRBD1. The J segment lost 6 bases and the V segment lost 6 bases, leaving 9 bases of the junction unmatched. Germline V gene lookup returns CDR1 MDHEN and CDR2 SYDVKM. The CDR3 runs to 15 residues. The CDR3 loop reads CASRQDRVGPGELFF. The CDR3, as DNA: TGTGCCAGCAGGCAGGACAGGGTGGGCCCCGGGGAGCTGTTTTTT.

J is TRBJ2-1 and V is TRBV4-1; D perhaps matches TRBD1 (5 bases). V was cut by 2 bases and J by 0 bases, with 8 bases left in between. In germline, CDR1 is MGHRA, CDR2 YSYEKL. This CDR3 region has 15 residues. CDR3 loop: CASSQSQGSYNEQFF. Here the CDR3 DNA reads TGCGCCAGCAGCCAATCTCAGGGCTCCTACAATGAGCAGTTCTTC.

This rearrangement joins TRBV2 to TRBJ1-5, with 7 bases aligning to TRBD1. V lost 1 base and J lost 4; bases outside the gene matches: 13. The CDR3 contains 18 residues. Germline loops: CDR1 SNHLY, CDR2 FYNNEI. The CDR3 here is CASSEGWGTGQPNQPQHF. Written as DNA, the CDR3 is TGTGCCAGCAGTGAAGGGTGGGGAACGGGACAGCCGAATCAGCCCCAGCATTTT.

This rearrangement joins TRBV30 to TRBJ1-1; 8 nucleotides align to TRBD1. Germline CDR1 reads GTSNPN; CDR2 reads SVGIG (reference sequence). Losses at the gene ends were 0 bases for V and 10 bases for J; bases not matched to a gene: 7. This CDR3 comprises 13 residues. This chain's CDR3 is CAWSVTRGRVAFF. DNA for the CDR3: TGTGCCTGGAGTGTCACCAGGGGGCGAGTAGCTTTCTTT. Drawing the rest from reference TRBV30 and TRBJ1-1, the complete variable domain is SQTIHQWPATLVQPVGSPLSLECTVEGTSNPNLYWYRQAAGRGLQLLFYSVGIGQISSEVPQNLSASRPQDRQFILSSKKLLLSDSGFYLCAWSVTRGRVAFFGQGTRLTVV.

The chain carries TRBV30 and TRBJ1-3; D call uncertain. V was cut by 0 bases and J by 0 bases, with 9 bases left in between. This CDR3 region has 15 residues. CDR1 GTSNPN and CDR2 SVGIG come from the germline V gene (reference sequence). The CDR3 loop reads CAWSVGRSSGNTIYF. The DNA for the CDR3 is TGTGCCTGGAGTGTAGGTCGGAGCTCTGGAAACACCATATATTTT.

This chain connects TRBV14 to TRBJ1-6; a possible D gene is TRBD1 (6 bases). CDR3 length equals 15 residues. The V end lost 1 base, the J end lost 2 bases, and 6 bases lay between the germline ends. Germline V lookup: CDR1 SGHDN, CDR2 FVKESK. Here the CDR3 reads CASSQGTAYNSPLHF. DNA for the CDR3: TGTGCCAGCAGCCAAGGGACAGCCTATAATTCACCCCTCCACTTT.

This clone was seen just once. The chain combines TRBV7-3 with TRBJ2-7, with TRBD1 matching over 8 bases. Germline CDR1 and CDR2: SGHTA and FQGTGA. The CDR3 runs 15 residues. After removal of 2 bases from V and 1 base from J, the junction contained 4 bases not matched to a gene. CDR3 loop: CASSLGTGGSYEQYF. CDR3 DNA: TGTGCCAGCAGCTTAGGAACAGGGGGTTCCTACGAGCAGTACTTC.

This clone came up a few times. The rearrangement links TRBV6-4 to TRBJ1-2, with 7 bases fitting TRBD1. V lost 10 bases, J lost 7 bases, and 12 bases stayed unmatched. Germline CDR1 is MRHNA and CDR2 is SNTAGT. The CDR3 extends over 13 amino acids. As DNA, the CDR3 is TGTGCCACCCGGGGGTCAGGGGGATTTGGCTACACCTTC. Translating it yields CATRGSGGFGYTF.

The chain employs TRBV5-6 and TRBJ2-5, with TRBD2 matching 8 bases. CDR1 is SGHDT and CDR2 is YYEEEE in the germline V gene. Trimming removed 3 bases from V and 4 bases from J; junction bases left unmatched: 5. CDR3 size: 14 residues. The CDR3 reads CASSWGLVGETQYF. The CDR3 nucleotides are TGTGCCAGCAGCTGGGGACTAGTCGGAGAGACCCAGTACTTC.